The T cell receptor (beta chain) under discussion was sequenced for a study of monozygotic twins with inflammatory bowel disease. After re-calling the 5' RACE reads, TCRdb lists one entry per CDR3 protein, DNA absent. The sample's table shows 300,000 to 450,000 distinct CDR3 sequences. The germline V gene encodes CDR1 SEHNR and CDR2 FQNEAQ (reference sequence). CDR3 length: 13 residues. The sample consisted of blood. The TCR was taken from a human donor with ulcerative colitis or Crohn's disease, or a healthy co-twin of an affected twin (not recorded which). The chain joins TRBV7-9 to TRBJ2-7; TCRdb indicates TRBD1, and absent DNA this call remains unverified. The CDR3 region is CASSLGSPGEQYF. Looking up the rest from reference TRBV7-9 and TRBJ2-7 gives the full variable domain: DTGVSQNPRHKITKRGQNVTFRCDPISEHNRLYWYRQTLGQGPEFLTYFQNEAQLEKSRLLSDRFSAERPKGSFSTLEIQRTEQGDSAMYLCASSLGSPGEQYFGPGTRLTVT.